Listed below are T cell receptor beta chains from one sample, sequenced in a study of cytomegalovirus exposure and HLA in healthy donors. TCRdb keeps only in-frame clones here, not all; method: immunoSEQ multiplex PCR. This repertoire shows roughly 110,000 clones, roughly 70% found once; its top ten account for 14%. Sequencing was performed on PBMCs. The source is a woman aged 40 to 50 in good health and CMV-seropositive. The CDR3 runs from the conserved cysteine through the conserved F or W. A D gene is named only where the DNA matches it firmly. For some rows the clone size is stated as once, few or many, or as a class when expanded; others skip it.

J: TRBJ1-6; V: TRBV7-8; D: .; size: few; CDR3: CASSAQGVRNSPLHF; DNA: TGTGCCAGCAGCGCCCAAGGGGTTAGGAATTCACCCCTCCACTTT
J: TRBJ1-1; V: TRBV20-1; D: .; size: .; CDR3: CSASRSTEAFF; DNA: TGCAGTGCTAGCAGGTCTACTGAAGCTTTCTTT
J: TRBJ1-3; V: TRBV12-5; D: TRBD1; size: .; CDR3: CASGLPITGASGNTIYF; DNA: TGTGCTAGTGGTTTGCCCATCACAGGGGCTTCCGGAAACACCATATATTTT
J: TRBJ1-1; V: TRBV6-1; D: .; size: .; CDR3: CASSGGPGEVVGTEAFF; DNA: TGTGCCAGCAGTGGAGGCCCCGGGGAGGTAGTAGGCACTGAAGCTTTCTTT
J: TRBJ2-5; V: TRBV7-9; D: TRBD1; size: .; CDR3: CASSSDRGQYQETQYF; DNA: TGTGCCAGCAGCTCGGACAGGGGGCAGTACCAAGAGACCCAGTACTTC
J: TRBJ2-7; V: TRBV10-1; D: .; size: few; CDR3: CASSEGGKDEQYF; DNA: TGCGCCAGCAGTGAGGGGGGGAAGGACGAGCAGTACTTC
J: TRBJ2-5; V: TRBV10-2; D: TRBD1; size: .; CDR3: CASSERQGGSETQYF; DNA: TGCGCCAGCAGCGAACGACAGGGTGGATCGGAGACCCAGTACTTC
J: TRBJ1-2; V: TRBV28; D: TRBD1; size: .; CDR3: CASSYLQGANGYTF; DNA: TGTGCCAGCAGCTACTTACAGGGGGCCAATGGCTACACCTTC
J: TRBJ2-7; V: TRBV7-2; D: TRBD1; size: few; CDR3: CASSWTGGEQYF; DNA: TGTGCCAGCAGCTGGACAGGGGGCGAGCAGTACTTC
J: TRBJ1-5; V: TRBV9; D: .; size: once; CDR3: CASSVAGGEGQPQHF; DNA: TGTGCCAGCAGCGTAGCTGGGGGGGAGGGGCAGCCCCAGCATTTT
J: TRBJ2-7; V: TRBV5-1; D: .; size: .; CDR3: CASSLGALQYEQYF; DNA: TGCGCCAGCAGCTTGGGGGCCCTACAATACGAGCAGTACTTC
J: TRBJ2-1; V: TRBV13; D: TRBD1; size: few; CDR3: CASSLRDRGQGEQFF; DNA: TGTGCCAGCAGCCTCCGGGACAGGGGGCAGGGGGAGCAGTTCTTC
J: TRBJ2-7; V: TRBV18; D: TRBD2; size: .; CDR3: CASSPPYSGGTEQYF; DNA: TGTGCCAGCTCACCCCCCTATAGCGGGGGAACCGAGCAGTACTTC
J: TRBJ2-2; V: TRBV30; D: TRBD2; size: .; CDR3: CAAVPGGTGELFF; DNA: TGTGCCGCTGTACCGGGGGGAACCGGGGAGCTGTTTTTT
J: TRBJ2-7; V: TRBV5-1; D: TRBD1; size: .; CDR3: CASSFTGTGYEQYF; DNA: TGCGCCAGCAGCTTTACCGGGACAGGGTACGAGCAGTACTTC
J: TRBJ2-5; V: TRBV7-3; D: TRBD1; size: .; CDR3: CASSPQGAGETQYF; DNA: TGTGCCAGCAGCCCTCAGGGGGCGGGGGAGACCCAGTACTTC
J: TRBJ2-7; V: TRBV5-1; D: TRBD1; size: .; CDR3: CASSSRTGSSYEQYF; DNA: TGCGCCAGCAGCTCCCGGACAGGGAGCTCCTACGAGCAGTACTTC
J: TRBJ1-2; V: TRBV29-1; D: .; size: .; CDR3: CSVGPRVNYGYTF; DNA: TGCAGCGTTGGGCCCAGGGTTAACTATGGCTACACCTTC
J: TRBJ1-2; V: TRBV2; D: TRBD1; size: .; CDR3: CASTRDRSFGYTF; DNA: TGTGCCAGCACCCGGGACAGGTCCTTTGGCTACACCTTC
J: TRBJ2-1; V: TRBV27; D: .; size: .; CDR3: CASRMDSSNEQFF; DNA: TGTGCCAGCAGAATGGACAGTTCCAATGAGCAGTTCTTC
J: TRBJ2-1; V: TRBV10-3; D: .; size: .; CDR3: CAIRPDLNNEQFF; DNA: TGTGCCATCAGGCCGGACTTAAACAATGAGCAGTTCTTC
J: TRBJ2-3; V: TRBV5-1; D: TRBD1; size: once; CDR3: CASSSPGQTTDTQYF; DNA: TGCGCCAGCAGCTCCCCGGGACAGACCACAGATACGCAGTATTTT
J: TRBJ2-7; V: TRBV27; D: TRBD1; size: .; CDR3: CASKRQGTYEQYF; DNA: TGTGCCAGCAAACGACAGGGGACCTACGAGCAGTACTTC
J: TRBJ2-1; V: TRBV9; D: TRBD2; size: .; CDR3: CASSVTSGGAYNEQFF; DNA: TGTGCCAGCAGCGTGACTAGCGGGGGGGCCTACAATGAGCAGTTCTTC
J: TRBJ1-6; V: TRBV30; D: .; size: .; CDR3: CAWMARDGYNSPLHF; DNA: TGTGCCTGGATGGCGCGGGACGGCTATAATTCACCCCTCCACTTT
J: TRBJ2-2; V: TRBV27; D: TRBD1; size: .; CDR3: CASSSHPGQRNTGELFF; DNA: TGTGCCAGCAGTTCCCATCCGGGACAGAGGAACACCGGGGAGCTGTTTTTT
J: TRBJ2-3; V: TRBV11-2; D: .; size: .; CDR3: CASSTDRTDTQYF; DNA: TGTGCCAGCAGCACAGACCGCACAGATACGCAGTATTTT
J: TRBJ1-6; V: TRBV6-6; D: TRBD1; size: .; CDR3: CASSPGQDPSPLHF; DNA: TGTGCCAGCAGTCCCGGACAGGACCCTTCACCCCTCCACTTT
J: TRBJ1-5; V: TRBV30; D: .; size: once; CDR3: CAWSVRGEPQHF; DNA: TGTGCCTGGAGTGTACGTGGAGAGCCCCAGCATTTT
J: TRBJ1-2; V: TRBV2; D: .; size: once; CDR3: CASSGRTNYGYTF; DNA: TGTGCCAGCAGTGGTCGGACAAACTATGGCTACACCTTC
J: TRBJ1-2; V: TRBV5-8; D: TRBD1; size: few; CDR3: CASSLPMTGYGYTF; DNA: TGTGCCAGCAGCTTGCCAATGACAGGGTATGGCTACACCTTC
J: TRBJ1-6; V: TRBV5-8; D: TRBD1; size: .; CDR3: CASRFEGTGRTPLHF; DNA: TGTGCCAGCAGATTTGAAGGGACAGGGAGGACACCCCTCCACTTT
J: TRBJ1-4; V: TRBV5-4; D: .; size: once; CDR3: CASSVDSNNNEKLFF; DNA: TGTGCCAGCAGCGTCGACAGTAACAATAATGAAAAACTGTTTTTT
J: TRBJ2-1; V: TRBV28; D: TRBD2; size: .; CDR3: CASSLGRGYNEQFF; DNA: TGTGCCAGCAGTTTGGGGAGGGGTTACAATGAGCAGTTCTTC
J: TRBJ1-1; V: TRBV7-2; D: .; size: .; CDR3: CASSSQENTEAFF; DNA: TGTGCCAGCAGTTCACAAGAGAACACTGAAGCTTTCTTT
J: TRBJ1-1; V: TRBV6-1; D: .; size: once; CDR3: CASIRGNTEAFF; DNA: TGTGCCAGCATTAGGGGGAACACTGAAGCTTTCTTT
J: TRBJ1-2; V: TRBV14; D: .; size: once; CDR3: CASSQPGSYGYTF; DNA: TGTGCCAGCAGCCAACCCGGGAGCTATGGCTACACCTTC
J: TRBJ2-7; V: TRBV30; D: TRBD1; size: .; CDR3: CAWSPDTGGYEQYF; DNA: TGTGCCTGGAGTCCGGACACAGGGGGTTACGAGCAGTACTTC
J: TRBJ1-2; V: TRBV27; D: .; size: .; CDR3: CASSSQGFGYGYTF; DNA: TGTGCCAGCAGTTCACAGGGTTTCGGCTATGGCTACACCTTC
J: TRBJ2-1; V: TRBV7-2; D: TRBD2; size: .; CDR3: CASSLALAGGSGEQFF; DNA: TGTGCCAGCAGCTTAGCACTAGCGGGGGGGTCTGGTGAGCAGTTCTTC
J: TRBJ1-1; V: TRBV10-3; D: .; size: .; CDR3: CAIRSDRNRTEAFF; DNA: TGTGCCATCAGATCCGACAGGAATAGGACTGAAGCTTTCTTT
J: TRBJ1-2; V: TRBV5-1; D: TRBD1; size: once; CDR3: CASSLNPGQGAYGYTF; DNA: TGCGCCAGCAGCTTGAACCCGGGACAGGGGGCTTATGGCTACACCTTC
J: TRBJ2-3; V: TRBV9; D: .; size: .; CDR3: CASSVGTVPTDTQYF; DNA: TGTGCCAGCAGCGTAGGGACAGTCCCCACAGATACGCAGTATTTT